What follows are 3 T cell receptor beta chains derived from one specimen sequenced in a study of CD8 T cells in Susac syndrome. An input of roughly 0.5 to 1 ug of RNA was subjected to reverse transcription using random hexamers. One entry per CDR3 protein, called by TCRdb with MiXCR from the immunoSEQ multiplex PCR reads. The repertoire includes some 250,000 distinct CDR3 sequences, 90% to 96% of them detected once, and about 0.094% sits in the top ten. The material sequenced was CD4+ T cells from PBMCs. These receptors were collected from a human donor with Susac syndrome.

The rearrangement uses TRBV28 and TRBJ2-3, with D tentatively TRBD2 (6 bases). In germline, CDR1 is MDHEN, CDR2 SYDVKM. The CDR3 is 13 residues long. V dropped 6 bases and J dropped 2 bases, with 9 bases sitting between them. In DNA, the CDR3 is TGTGCCAGCAGGACTAGTCCCACAGATACGCAGTATTTT. It encodes CASRTSPTDTQYF.

This sequence joins TRBV29-1 and TRBJ1-2; D is perhaps TRBD1 (5 bases). The V end was cut by 1 base, the J end by 8 bases, with 14 bases between. The CDR3 has 13 amino acids. Germline CDR1 and CDR2: SQVTM and ANQGSEA. The CDR3 region has the DNA TGCAGCGTTGAAGGACAGTTAAAAGCCGGCTACACCTTC. It translates to CSVEGQLKAGYTF.

The chain recombines TRBV6-5 with TRBJ2-7; 10 nucleotides match TRBD2. The CDR3 is made up of 17 amino acids. Germline-derived CDR1 and CDR2 are MNHEY and SVGAGI. The ends lost 0 bases at V and 6 bases at J; junction bases unmatched: 11. As DNA, the CDR3 is TGTGCCAGCAGTTACTCGAGAGTGTCGGGACTAGCGACCGAGCAGTACTTC. This codes for CASSYSRVSGLATEQYF.